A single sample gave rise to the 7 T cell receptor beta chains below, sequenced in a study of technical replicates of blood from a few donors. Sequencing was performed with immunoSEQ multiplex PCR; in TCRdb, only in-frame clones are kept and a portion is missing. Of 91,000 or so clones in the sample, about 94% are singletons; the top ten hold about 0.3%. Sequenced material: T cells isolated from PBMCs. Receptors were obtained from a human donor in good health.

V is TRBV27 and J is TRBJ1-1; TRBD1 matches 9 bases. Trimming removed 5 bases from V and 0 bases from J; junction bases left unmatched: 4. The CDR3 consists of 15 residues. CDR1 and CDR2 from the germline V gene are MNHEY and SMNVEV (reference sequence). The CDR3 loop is CASSPGTGLNTEAFF. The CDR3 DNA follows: TGTGCCAGCAGTCCTGGGACAGGGCTGAACACTGAAGCTTTCTTT.

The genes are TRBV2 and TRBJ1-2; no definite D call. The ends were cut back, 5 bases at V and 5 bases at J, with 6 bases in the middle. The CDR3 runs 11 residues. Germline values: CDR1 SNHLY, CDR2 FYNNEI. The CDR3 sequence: CASSLEYGYTF. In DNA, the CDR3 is TGTGCCAGCAGTTTAGAATATGGCTACACCTTC.

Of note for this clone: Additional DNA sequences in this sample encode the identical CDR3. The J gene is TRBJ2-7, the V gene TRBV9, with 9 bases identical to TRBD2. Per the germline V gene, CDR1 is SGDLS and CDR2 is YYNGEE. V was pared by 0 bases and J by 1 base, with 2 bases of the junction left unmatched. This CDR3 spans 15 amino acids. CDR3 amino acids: CASSVGLAGSYEQYF. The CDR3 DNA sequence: TGTGCCAGCAGCGTAGGGCTAGCGGGGTCCTACGAGCAGTACTTC. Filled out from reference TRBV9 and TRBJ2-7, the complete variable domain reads DSGVTQTPKHLITATGQRVTLRCSPRSGDLSVYWYQQSLDQGLQFLIQYYNGEERAKGNILERFSAQQFPDLHSELNLSSLELGDSALYFCASSVGLAGSYEQYFGPGTRLTVT.

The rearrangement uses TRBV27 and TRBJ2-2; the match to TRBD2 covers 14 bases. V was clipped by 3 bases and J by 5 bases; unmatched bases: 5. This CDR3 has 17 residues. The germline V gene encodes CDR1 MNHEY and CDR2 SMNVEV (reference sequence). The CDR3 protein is CASSFATSGRVTGELFF. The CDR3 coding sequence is TGTGCCAGCAGTTTCGCGACTAGCGGGAGGGTTACCGGGGAGCTGTTTTTT.

The CDR3 protein is CAISETDLQPQHF. In DNA form, the CDR3 reads TGTGCCATCAGTGAAACAGATCTTCAGCCCCAGCATTTT. This chain joins TRBV10-3 and TRBJ1-5; D gene uncertain. Germline V gene sequence: CDR1 ENHRY, CDR2 SYGVKD. Trimming took off 3 bases at V and 6 bases at J, with 9 bases between the two ends. The CDR3 spans 13 residues.

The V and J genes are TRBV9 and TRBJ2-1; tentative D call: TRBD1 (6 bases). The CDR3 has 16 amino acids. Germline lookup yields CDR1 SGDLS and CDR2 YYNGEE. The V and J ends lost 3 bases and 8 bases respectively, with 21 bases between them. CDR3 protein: CASSDSDRLIFYEQFF. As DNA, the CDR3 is TGTGCCAGCAGCGATAGCGACAGGTTGATCTTCTATGAGCAGTTCTTC.

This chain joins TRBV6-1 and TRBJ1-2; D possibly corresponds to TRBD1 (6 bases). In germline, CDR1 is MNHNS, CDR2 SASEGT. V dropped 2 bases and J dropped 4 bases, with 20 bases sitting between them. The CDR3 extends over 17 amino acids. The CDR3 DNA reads TGTGCCAGCAGTGAACGTTACTGGACAGATACCGTCTATGGCTACACCTTC. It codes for CASSERYWTDTVYGYTF.